This is a list of T cell receptor beta chains from one sample in a study of cytomegalovirus exposure and HLA in healthy donors. TCRdb keeps only in-frame clones here, not all; method: immunoSEQ multiplex PCR. The table shows around 100,000 clones, with 78% occurring only once. Sequencing was performed on PBMCs. All receptors derive from a middle-aged woman in good health and CMV-seronegative. CDR3s include the opening cysteine and the closing phenylalanine or tryptophan. The size field is filled for only some rows; it gives once, few, many or a size class.

CDR3 protein | clone size | V gene
CASSLGYYEQYF | NA | TRBV28
CASSLGNRVDTQYF | NA | TRBV5-6
CASSVARTSGLTSTGELFF | NA | TRBV9
CASSMGTDMHTGELFF | once | TRBV19
CASSPSAGGNPADTQYF | once | TRBV7-6
CAPSDGTSGLGRRFF | NA | TRBV23-1
CASSLAYYEQYF | NA | TRBV7-2
CASSQGVAGVEDNEQFF | NA | TRBV4-3
CASGRFARGGTYEQYF | NA | TRBV19
CASSQTTAGLRSYNEQFF | NA | TRBV4-1
CASSLPGAAASLPQGEVIYGYTF | NA | TRBV28
CASSGRGGETQYF | NA | TRBV6-5
CASRTYRGDNSPLHF | NA | TRBV28
CASSQPGLAGYNEQFF | NA | TRBV27
CASSERSGVEGYEQYF | few | TRBV6-1
CASRPPGTSGINEQFF | few | TRBV28
CASSISEGTEAFF | NA | TRBV19
CASRGGHLPDEQYF | NA | TRBV18
CASIGTSGRITDTQYF | few | TRBV6-6
CASSELTGGSSLGGYTF | once | TRBV6-1
CASATSPRGQETQYF | NA | TRBV2
CASSVMGSGYSTDTQYF | NA | TRBV7-2
CSVHPGLAGYNEQFF | once | TRBV29-1
CAWSVGQVYGYTF | few | TRBV30
CASSRDGRAAAKNIQYF | NA | TRBV19
CASSPPDPGRKNQPQHF | NA | TRBV18
CASSLEGRGRETQYF | NA | TRBV5-1
CASSSGGRGHNEQFF | few | TRBV10-3
CASSLRLAGVETQYF | NA | TRBV11-1
CASSRELEQFF | NA | TRBV28
CASSPETGVPYNEQFF | few | TRBV9
CASSVSGNTEAFF | NA | TRBV9
CASSEEGADDYGYTF | NA | TRBV2
CASSDYRGGANVLTF | few | TRBV27
CASSLRTGGEQYF | once | TRBV5-1
CASSQGDFDEQFF | NA | TRBV4-1
CASSLYDSYGYTF | NA | TRBV7-6
CASSWTVPNTEAFF | NA | TRBV5-1
CASSFPSSGANVLTF | NA | TRBV5-8
CASTPTGYSNQPQHF | NA | TRBV19
CASSLGGRAAEQYF | NA | TRBV27
CASGKPSSYNEQFF | NA | TRBV28